What follows are 19 T cell receptor beta chains derived from one specimen sequenced in a study of breast tumors, draining lymph nodes, adjacent tissues. Breast cancer patients provided tissue from their axillary draining lymph nodes. TCRdb processed the multiplex PCR reads anew with MiXCR; each CDR3 protein has one entry. The sample carries approximately 150,000 distinct CDR3 sequences, 30% to 40% recorded once. The source material was axillary lymph node tissue. These TCRs come from a female donor with breast cancer. Some clones in this sample may be carry-over from other donors' samples.

This clonotype was observed many times. The chain couples TRBV5-6 to TRBJ2-7, with a tentative D call TRBD2 (6 bases). The CDR3 totals 14 residues. Germline CDR1 is SGHDT and CDR2 is YYEEEE. Trimming took off 3 bases at V and 2 bases at J, with 12 bases between the two ends. The CDR3 loop is CASSWRDGPYEQYF. The CDR3 DNA sequence: TGTGCCAGCAGCTGGAGGGACGGACCCTACGAGCAGTACTTC.

This clonotype was seen at least ten times. The chain has TRBV4-1 and TRBJ2-1; tentative D call: TRBD2 (5 bases). V lost 2 bases and J lost 3, with 11 bases in between. In germline, CDR1 is MGHRA, CDR2 YSYEKL. The CDR3 contains 15 residues. CDR3 protein: CASSQSGSGYNEQFF. The CDR3 nucleotides are TGCGCCAGCAGCCAAAGCGGAAGTGGCTACAATGAGCAGTTCTTC.

Details on this clonotype: With a much larger clone just one base away, this may be a read error. Lacking the conserved final phenylalanine or tryptophan, this CDR3 likely reflects a read error. This rearrangement joins TRBV7-2 to TRBJ2-5; a weak D match, TRBD2 (5 bases). The length of the CDR3 is 14 residues. With 5 bases removed from V and 1 base from J, the gap between germline ends came to 11 bases. The germline V gene has CDR1 SGHTA and CDR2 FQGNSA. This CDR3 is CASSRGAAQETQYL. In nucleotides, the CDR3 is TGTGCCAGCAGCCGCGGAGCGGCCCAAGAGACCCAGTACCTC.

This chain uses TRBV11-2 with TRBJ1-6; 7 positions match TRBD1. V lost 0 bases, J lost 4 bases, and 6 bases stayed unmatched. CDR1 and CDR2 (germline): SGHAT, FQNNGV. There are 17 residues in the CDR3. CDR3 region: CASSLDQGTAYNSPLHF. The CDR3 DNA reads TGTGCCAGCAGCTTAGATCAGGGGACAGCGTATAATTCACCCCTCCACTTT.

This clonotype turned up a few times. The junction differs from germline at one of its ends, possibly a read error. The J gene is TRBJ2-1, the V gene TRBV9; tentatively, D is TRBD1 or TRBD2 (6 bases each). The CDR3 has 14 residues. Germline loops: CDR1 SGDLS, CDR2 YYNGEE. Here the CDR3 reads CASSGGSVYNEQSF. The CDR3 nucleotides read TGTGCCAGCTCCGGGGGCAGCGTCTACAATGAGCAGTCCTTC.

The sample holds many counts of this clonotype. V gene TRBV30 combines with J gene TRBJ1-2; D remains ambiguous. Trimming took off 4 bases at V and 2 bases at J, with 11 bases between the two ends. CDR3 length: 13 amino acids. Germline V gene lookup returns CDR1 GTSNPN and CDR2 SVGIG (reference sequence). The CDR3 sequence is CAWIRQVNYGYTF. The CDR3, as DNA: TGTGCCTGGATTCGGCAGGTGAACTATGGCTACACCTTC.

This clonotype was counted ten times or more. V and J are TRBV20-1 and TRBJ1-2, with 9 bases lining up with TRBD1. The germline V gene encodes CDR1 DFQATT and CDR2 SNEGSKA (reference sequence). This CDR3 is 13 amino acids long. V shed 5 bases, J shed 4 bases, and the junction held 5 bases outside the gene matches. Here the CDR3 DNA reads TGCAGTGCTCCCACGGGACAGGGCTATGGCTACACCTTC. Translating gives CSAPTGQGYGYTF.

The chain has TRBV18 and TRBJ1-6, with 8 nucleotides matching TRBD1. Per germline, CDR1 KGHSH and CDR2 LQKENI. The CDR3 totals 15 residues. V shed 3 bases and J 9 bases; nucleotides not matched to a gene: 7. The CDR3 sequence: CASSPTGALLSPLHF. The CDR3 nucleotides are TGTGCCAGCTCACCGACAGGGGCTCTCCTTTCACCCCTCCACTTT.

This clonotype was recorded at least ten times. This could be a read error, since a much larger clone is one nucleotide away. This sequence joins TRBV20-1 and TRBJ2-7; 13 nucleotides line up with TRBD2. The length of the CDR3 is 14 residues. Germline lookup yields CDR1 DFQATT and CDR2 SNEGSKA (reference sequence). The junction had 6 bases not matched to a gene; V was cut back by 4 bases and J by 6 bases. This CDR3 is CSATWTSGSSEQYF. In DNA, the CDR3 is TGCAGTGCTACCTGGACTAGCGGGAGCTCCGAGCAGTACTTC.

This clonotype was seen ten or more times. V usage is TRBV6-5 and J usage is TRBJ1-2; D not resolved. Germline V gene data show CDR1 as MNHEY and CDR2 as SVGAGI. The V end was cut by 6 bases, the J end by 0 bases, with 17 bases between. The CDR3 has 16 residues. The chain's CDR3 is CASRTPPGDANYGYTF. For the CDR3, the DNA is TGTGCCAGCAGGACTCCCCCGGGTGACGCTAACTATGGCTACACCTTC.

Only a few counts were recorded for this clonotype. This chain joins TRBV19 and TRBJ1-1, with D possibly TRBD1 on 5 matching bases. V was clipped by 3 bases and J by 3 bases, with 8 bases between them. The CDR3 sequence is 13 residues long. CDR1 is LNHDA and CDR2 is SQIVND in the germline V gene (reference sequence). The CDR3 is CASSMGRDTEAFF. CDR3 coding DNA: TGTGCCAGTAGTATGGGACGGGACACTGAAGCTTTCTTT.

This clonotype was counted at least ten times. This chain uses TRBV19 with TRBJ1-5; the D gene is possibly TRBD1 (6 bases). V lost 8 bases, J lost 7 bases, and 18 bases lay in between. The CDR3 is 14 amino acids. CDR1 and CDR2 from the germline V gene are LNHDA and SQIVND (reference sequence). Here the CDR3 DNA reads TGTGCCAGTGGGAGGGCAGGGGCGATACAGCCCCAGCATTTT. It codes for CASGRAGAIQPQHF.

This clonotype was seen repeatedly, ten times or more. The genes are TRBV6-6 and TRBJ1-1; TRBD1 matches at 7 bases. The CDR3 extends over 14 amino acids. CDR1 is MNHNY and CDR2 is SVGAGI in the germline V gene (reference sequence). J lost 7 bases, V lost 6 bases, and 11 bases had no gene match. CDR3 in amino acids: CASRVHQGGFEAFF. The CDR3 DNA reads as TGTGCCAGCAGAGTCCATCAGGGGGGATTTGAAGCTTTCTTT.

The rearrangement uses TRBV2 and TRBJ2-3, with TRBD2 identical over 9 bases. This CDR3 contains 16 residues. CDR1 is SNHLY and CDR2 is FYNNEI in the germline V gene. V lost 11 bases, J lost 2 bases, and 14 bases stayed unmatched. The CDR3 nucleotides read TGTGCCCGGATTCGACTAGCGGAAACCATCACAGATACGCAGTATTTT. This sequence encodes CARIRLAETITDTQYF.

The table lists this clonotype with many counts. The V gene is TRBV5-8, the J gene TRBJ1-5; 7 bases line up with TRBD1. The V segment lost 2 bases and the J segment 3 bases; nucleotides outside the gene matches: 5. Germline lookup yields CDR1 SGHTS and CDR2 YDEGEE. CDR3 size: 15 residues. The CDR3 sequence is CASSFVTGLNQPQHF. The CDR3 nucleotides read TGTGCCAGCAGCTTTGTGACAGGGCTCAATCAGCCCCAGCATTTT.

This clonotype was observed at least ten times. The V and J genes are TRBV16 and TRBJ1-5; D unresolved. The germline gives CDR1 KGHSY, CDR2 FQNENV. V lost 0 bases to trimming and J lost 5 bases, with 11 bases between them. This CDR3 is built from 15 residues. The CDR3 here is CASSQSDGLDQPQHF. The CDR3 region has the DNA TGTGCCAGCAGCCAATCCGACGGGCTCGATCAGCCCCAGCATTTT.

The rearrangement links TRBV5-1 to TRBJ1-6, with D tentatively TRBD1 (5 bases). This CDR3 region has 15 residues. CDR1 and CDR2 from the germline V gene are SGHRS and YFSETQ. The V gene lost 6 bases and the J gene lost 13 bases, with 23 bases spanning the gap. This CDR3 reads CASTQGAMGYPPLHF. The CDR3 DNA is TGCGCCAGCACCCAGGGAGCTATGGGATACCCGCCCCTCCACTTT.

This clonotype was counted a few times. A read error may account for a junction end that differs from germline. The chain combines TRBV5-7 with TRBJ1-1; no firm D call. TRBV5-7 is noted as an ORF with a role that remains uncertain. This CDR3 comprises 14 residues. CDR3 region: CASSLTPTAFEAFF. The CDR3 DNA sequence: TGTGCCAGTAGCCTGACTCCTACCGCATTTGAAGCCTTCTTT.

This clonotype was seen at least ten times. This chain links TRBV19 with TRBJ2-7, with D tentatively TRBD1 or TRBD2 (5 bases each). V was cut by 4 bases and J by 3 bases, with 13 bases left in between. This CDR3 comprises 14 residues. Germline V CDR1 and CDR2: LNHDA, SQIVND (reference sequence). The CDR3: CASSTGRGFYEQYF. DNA of the CDR3: TGTGCCAGTAGTACGGGACGCGGATTCTACGAGCAGTACTTC.